This entry concerns a single TCR beta chain. Its target is unknown. These data belong to a study of a mutant IDH1 vaccine in newly diagnosed glioma. Study context: Initiation of the vaccine course occurred 4-6 weeks after radiotherapy alone, or alongside temozolomide cycles. Patients arrived already treated with radiotherapy, temozolomide, or both, most having had both.

Time point indicated: week 35, safety follow-up. A 20-mer mutant IDH1 peptide at 300 ug was injected subcutaneously with topical imiquimod. Using immunoSEQ multiplex PCR, the repertoire was profiled, and TCRdb retains in-frame clones only, with some absent. The sample consists of about 60,000 clones, roughly 90% of them appearing once. The germline CDR1 and CDR2 sequences are SGHTA and FQGNSA. V lost 6 bases and J lost 4, with 12 bases in between. The length of the CDR3 is 14 residues. The chain has TRBV7-2 and TRBJ1-4; unclear D gene. Sequences were derived from PBMCs, sampled from a glioma patient whose treatment included an IDH1 peptide vaccine. This TCR was recovered from a man between 40 and 49 years old with glioma. CDR3 protein: CASREPSFNEKLFF. The DNA for the CDR3 is TGTGCCAGCAGAGAACCATCTTTTAATGAAAAACTGTTTTTT.